The present TCR beta chain was sequenced within a study of cytomegalovirus exposure and HLA in healthy donors. Notes on the study in general: As was reported, the HLA-A and HLA-B alleles of most subjects were accurately predicted from TCR beta sequences. In vitro testing confirmed a few CMV-associated chains as specific for CMV antigens. A later examination showed that TCR association rates differed by HLA locus, with DRB1 most and HLA-C fewest.

This clone was counted between two and nine times. Its target is not known. PCR primers comprised 60 Vbeta and 13 Jbeta primers. Method: immunoSEQ multiplex PCR; TCRdb's copy keeps in-frame clones and lacks some. The sample carries 100,000 to 150,000 clones, 65% to 75% recorded once. The TCR originated in a woman in her fifties or sixties in good health and CMV-seropositive. The sequencing input was PBMCs.

CDR3 nucleotides: TGTGCCAGCAGTAGAGACAGGGTGACTAATGAAAAACTGTTTTTT. As protein: CASSRDRVTNEKLFF. The chain has TRBV2 and TRBJ1-4, with TRBD1 matching over 7 bases. Looked up from germline, CDR1 is SNHLY and CDR2 is FYNNEI. V lost 5 bases, J lost 2 bases, and 5 bases stayed unmatched. The CDR3 contains 15 residues.